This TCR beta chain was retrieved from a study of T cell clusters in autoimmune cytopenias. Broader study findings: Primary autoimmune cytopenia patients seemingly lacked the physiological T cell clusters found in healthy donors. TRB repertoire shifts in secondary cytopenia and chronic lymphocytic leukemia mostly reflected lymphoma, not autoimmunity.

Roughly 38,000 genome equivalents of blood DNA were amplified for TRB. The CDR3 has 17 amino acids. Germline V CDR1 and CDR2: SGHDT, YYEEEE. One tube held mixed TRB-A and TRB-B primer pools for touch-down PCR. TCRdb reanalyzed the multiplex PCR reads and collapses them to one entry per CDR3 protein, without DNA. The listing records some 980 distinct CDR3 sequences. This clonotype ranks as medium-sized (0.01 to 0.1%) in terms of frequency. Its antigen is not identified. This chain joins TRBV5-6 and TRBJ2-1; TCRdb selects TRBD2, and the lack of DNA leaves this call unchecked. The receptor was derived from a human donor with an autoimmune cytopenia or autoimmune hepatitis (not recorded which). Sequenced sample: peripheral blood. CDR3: CASSLPLSRSLNNEQFF. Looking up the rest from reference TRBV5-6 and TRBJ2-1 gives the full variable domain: DAGVTQSPTHLIKTRGQQVTLRCSPKSGHDTVSWYQQALGQGPQFIFQYYEEEERQRGNFPDRFSGHQFPNYSSELNVNALLLGDSALYLCASSLPLSRSLNNEQFFGPGTRLTVL.